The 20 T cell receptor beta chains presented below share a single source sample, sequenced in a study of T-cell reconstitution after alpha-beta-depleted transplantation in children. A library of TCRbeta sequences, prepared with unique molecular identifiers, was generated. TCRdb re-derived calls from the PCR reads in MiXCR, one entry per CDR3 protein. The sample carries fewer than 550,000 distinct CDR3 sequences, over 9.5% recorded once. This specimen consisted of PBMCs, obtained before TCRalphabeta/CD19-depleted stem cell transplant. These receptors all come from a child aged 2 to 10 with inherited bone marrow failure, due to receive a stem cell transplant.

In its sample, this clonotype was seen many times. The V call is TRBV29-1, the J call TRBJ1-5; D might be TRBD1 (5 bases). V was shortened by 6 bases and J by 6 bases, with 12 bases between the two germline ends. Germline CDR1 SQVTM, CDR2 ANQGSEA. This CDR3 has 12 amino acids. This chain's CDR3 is CSVRGAGQPQHF. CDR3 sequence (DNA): TGCAGCGTCCGGGGCGCGGGTCAGCCCCAGCATTTT. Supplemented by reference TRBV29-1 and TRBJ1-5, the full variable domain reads SAVISQKPSRDICQRGTSLTIQCQVDSQVTMMFWYRQQPGQSLTLIATANQGSEATYESGFVIDKFPISRPNLTFSTLTVSNMSPEDSSIYLCSVRGAGQPQHFGDGTRLSIL.

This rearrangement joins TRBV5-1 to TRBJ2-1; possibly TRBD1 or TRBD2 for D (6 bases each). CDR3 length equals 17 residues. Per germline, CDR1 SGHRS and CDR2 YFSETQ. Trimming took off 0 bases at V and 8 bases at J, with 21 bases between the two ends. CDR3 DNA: TGCGCCAGCAGCTTGGATGGGCTCTTAGGGGGAGGCGATGAGCAGTTCTTC. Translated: CASSLDGLLGGGDEQFF.

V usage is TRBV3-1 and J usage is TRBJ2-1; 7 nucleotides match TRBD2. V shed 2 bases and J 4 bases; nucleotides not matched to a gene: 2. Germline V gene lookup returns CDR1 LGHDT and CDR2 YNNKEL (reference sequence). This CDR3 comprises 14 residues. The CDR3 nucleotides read TGTGCCAGCAGCCAAAGCGGGGTGTACAATGAGCAGTTCTTC. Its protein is CASSQSGVYNEQFF.

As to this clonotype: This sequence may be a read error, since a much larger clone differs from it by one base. The CDR3 DNA sequence: TGCAGCGTTGATGGACTAGCGAGGCGCACAGATACGCAGTATTTT. It codes for CSVDGLARRTDTQYF. The chain recombines TRBV29-1 with TRBJ2-3, with 9 bases lining up with TRBD2. The length of the CDR3 is 15 residues. V shed 3 bases, J shed 1 base, and the junction held 5 bases outside the gene matches. Germline V gene sequence: CDR1 SQVTM, CDR2 ANQGSEA.

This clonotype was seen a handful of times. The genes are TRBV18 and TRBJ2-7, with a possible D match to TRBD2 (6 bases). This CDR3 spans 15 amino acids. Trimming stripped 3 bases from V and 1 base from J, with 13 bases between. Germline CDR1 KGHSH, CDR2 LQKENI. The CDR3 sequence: CASSPRGTPSYEQYF. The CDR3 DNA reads TGTGCCAGCTCACCTCGCGGGACGCCTTCCTACGAGCAGTACTTC.

CDR3 bases: TGTGCCAGCTCACCACCGCGGCTAGCGGGGGGATACAATGAGCAGTTCTTC. Translated, it gives CASSPPRLAGGYNEQFF. The rearrangement links TRBV18 to TRBJ2-1; 11 nucleotides align to TRBD2. Germline V CDR1 and CDR2: KGHSH, LQKENI. Trimming at V came to 0 bases and at J to 4 bases, leaving 5 bases not matched to a gene. This CDR3 has 17 residues. The entire variable domain, with the rest obtained from reference TRBV18 and TRBJ2-1, is as follows: NAGVMQNPRHLVRRRGQEARLRCSPMKGHSHVYWYRQLPEEGLKFMVYLQKENIIDESGMPKERFSAEFPKEGPSILRIQQVVRGDSAAYFCASSPPRLAGGYNEQFFGPGTRLTVL.

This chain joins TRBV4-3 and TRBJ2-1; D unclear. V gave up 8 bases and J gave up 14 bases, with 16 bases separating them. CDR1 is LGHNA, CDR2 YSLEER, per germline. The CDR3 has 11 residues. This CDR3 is CASGPDKGKFF. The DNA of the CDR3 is TGCGCCAGCGGGCCTGATAAAGGGAAGTTCTTC.

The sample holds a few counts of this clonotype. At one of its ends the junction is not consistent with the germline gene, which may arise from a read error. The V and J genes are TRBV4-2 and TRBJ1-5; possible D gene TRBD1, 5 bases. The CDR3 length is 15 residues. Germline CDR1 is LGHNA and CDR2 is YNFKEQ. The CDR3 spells CASSEDGTAWQPQHF. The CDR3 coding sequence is TGTGCCAGCAGCGAAGATGGGACGGCGTGGCAGCCCCAGCATTTT.

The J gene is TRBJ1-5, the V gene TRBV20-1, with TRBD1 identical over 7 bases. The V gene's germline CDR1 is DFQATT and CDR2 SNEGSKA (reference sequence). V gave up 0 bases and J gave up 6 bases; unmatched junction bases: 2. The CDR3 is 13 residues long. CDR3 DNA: TGCAGTGCTAGAGACACAGGGGCTCAGCCCCAGCATTTT. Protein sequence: CSARDTGAQPQHF.

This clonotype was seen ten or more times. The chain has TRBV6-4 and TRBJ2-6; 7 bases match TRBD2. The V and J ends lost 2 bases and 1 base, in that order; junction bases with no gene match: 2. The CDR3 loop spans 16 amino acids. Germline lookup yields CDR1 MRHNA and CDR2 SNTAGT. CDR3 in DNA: TGTGCCAGCAGTGACGGAGCGGGATCTGGGGCCAACGTCCTGACTTTC. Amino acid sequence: CASSDGAGSGANVLTF.

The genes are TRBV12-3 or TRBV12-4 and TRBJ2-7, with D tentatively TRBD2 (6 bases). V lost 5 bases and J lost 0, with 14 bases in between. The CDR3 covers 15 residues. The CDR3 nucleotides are TGTGCCAGCAGTCCCCTCGGGGGACTCTCCTACGAGCAGTACTTC. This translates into CASSPLGGLSYEQYF.

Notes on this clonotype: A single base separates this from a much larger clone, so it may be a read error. The CDR3 is CASGPVDRTDTNQPQHF. For the CDR3, the DNA is TGTGCCAGCGGCCCTGTAGACAGAACGGATACCAATCAGCCCCAGCATTTT. V usage is TRBV18 and J usage is TRBJ1-5; possibly TRBD1 for D (5 bases). Germline V gene data show CDR1 as KGHSH and CDR2 as LQKENI. The V gene lost 8 bases and the J gene lost 3 bases, with 23 bases spanning the gap. The CDR3 contains 17 residues.

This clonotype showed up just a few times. CDR3 sequence reads: CASSSAASGDPDTQYF. CDR3 in DNA: TGTGCCAGCAGTAGTGCTGCTAGCGGGGACCCAGATACGCAGTATTTT. V usage is TRBV12-3 or TRBV12-4 and J usage is TRBJ2-3, with 9 positions matching TRBD2. This CDR3 is built from 16 residues. V was clipped by 5 bases and J by 4 bases; unmatched bases: 10.

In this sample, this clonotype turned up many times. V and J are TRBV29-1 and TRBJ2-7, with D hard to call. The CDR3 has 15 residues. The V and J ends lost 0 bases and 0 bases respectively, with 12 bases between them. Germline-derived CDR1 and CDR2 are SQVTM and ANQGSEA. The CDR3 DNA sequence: TGCAGCGTTGAAGATGTTCGCGATAGCTCCTACGAGCAGTACTTC. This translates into CSVEDVRDSSYEQYF.

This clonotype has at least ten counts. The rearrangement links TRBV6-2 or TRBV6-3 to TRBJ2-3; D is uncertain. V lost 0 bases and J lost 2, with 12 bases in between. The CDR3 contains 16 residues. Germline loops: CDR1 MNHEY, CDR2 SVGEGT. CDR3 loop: CASSYSPSGYTDTQYF. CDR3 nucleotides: TGTGCCAGCAGTTACTCCCCTTCCGGCTACACAGATACGCAGTATTTT.

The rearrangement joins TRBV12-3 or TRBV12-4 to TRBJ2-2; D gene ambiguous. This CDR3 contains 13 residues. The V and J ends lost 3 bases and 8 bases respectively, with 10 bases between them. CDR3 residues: CASSFLLGGELFF. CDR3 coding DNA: TGTGCCAGCAGTTTTCTCCTCGGAGGGGAGCTGTTTTTT.

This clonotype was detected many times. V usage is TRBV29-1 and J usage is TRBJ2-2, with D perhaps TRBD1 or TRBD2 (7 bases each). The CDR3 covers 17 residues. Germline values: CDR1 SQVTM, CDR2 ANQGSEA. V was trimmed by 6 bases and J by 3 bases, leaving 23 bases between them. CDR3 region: CSVTGEAGLTHTGELFF. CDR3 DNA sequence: TGCAGCGTAACAGGGGAAGCGGGACTGACTCACACCGGGGAGCTGTTTTTT.

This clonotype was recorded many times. CDR3 amino acids: CASSRLDSGSSYEQYF. CDR3 coding DNA: TGTGCCAGCAGCCGGCTAGATAGCGGGAGCTCCTACGAGCAGTACTTC. The chain links TRBV4-2 to TRBJ2-7; 9 bases are shared with TRBD2. Germline lookup yields CDR1 LGHNA and CDR2 YNFKEQ. V shed 4 bases and J 0 bases; nucleotides not matched to a gene: 7. CDR3 length: 16 residues.

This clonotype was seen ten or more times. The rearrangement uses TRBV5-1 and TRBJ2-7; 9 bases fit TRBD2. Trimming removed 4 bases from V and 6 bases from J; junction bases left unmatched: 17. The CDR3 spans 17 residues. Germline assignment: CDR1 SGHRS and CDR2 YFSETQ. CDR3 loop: CASSLSGSPDTGSEQYF. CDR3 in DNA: TGCGCCAGCAGCCTTAGCGGGAGCCCTGATACGGGCAGCGAGCAGTACTTC.

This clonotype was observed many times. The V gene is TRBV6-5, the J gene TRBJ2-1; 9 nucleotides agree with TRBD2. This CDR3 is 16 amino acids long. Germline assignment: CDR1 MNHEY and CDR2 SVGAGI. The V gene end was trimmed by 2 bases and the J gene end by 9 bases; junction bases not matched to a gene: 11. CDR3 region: CASSYRLSSGTGEQFF. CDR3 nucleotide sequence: TGTGCCAGCAGTTACCGTTTGTCTAGCGGGACTGGTGAGCAGTTCTTC.